These T cell receptor beta chains were read from a single sample in a study of T cell responses to AZD1222 COVID-19 vaccine. Assay: immunoSEQ multiplex PCR; the TCRdb copy retains only in-frame clones and omits some. The data contain under 200,000 clones, 90% to 95% of them singletons. The sequenced sample was peripheral blood, obtained 28 days after the second dose of the MenACWY control vaccine. The source is an adult who received the MenACWY meningococcal vaccine as a control. CDR3s include the opening cysteine and the closing phenylalanine or tryptophan. The D gene is left open where the match is weak. A row's size may be missing; if present it is once, few, many or a size class.

v_gene	d_gene	j_gene	abundance	CDR3aa	CDR3nt
TRBV2	-	TRBJ2-7	few	CASQRQGRGPSSYEQYF	TGTGCCAGCCAACGGCAGGGGAGGGGACCTAGCTCCTACGAGCAGTACTTC
TRBV28	-	TRBJ2-7	-	CASRIDSSYEQYF	TGTGCCAGCAGGATAGACAGTTCCTACGAGCAGTACTTC
TRBV20-1	-	TRBJ2-5	-	CSGRAGETQYF	TGCAGTGGTCGGGCGGGAGAGACCCAGTACTTC
TRBV12-3/TRBV12-4	TRBD1	TRBJ1-5	-	CASSAGGGQPQHF	TGTGCCAGCAGTGCAGGGGGGGGGCAGCCCCAGCATTTT
TRBV4-2	-	TRBJ2-7	-	CASSQESGLRDEQYF	TGTGCCAGCAGCCAAGAGTCCGGGCTGAGGGACGAGCAGTACTTC
TRBV3-1/TRBV3-2	-	TRBJ2-1	-	CASRRGKGSGYNEQFF	TGTGCCAGCAGACGGGGTAAGGGTAGCGGCTACAATGAGCAGTTCTTC
TRBV7-8	-	TRBJ2-3	-	CASSASLAFSTDTQYF	TGTGCCAGCAGCGCTAGTCTGGCGTTTAGCACAGATACGCAGTATTTT
TRBV30	TRBD2	TRBJ2-5	once	CAWASSGIGGETQYF	TGTGCCTGGGCCTCTAGCGGGATTGGAGGGGAGACCCAGTACTTC
TRBV7-2	-	TRBJ2-5	once	CASSLALRGEETQYF	TGTGCCAGCAGCTTAGCGCTAAGGGGGGAGGAGACCCAGTACTTC
TRBV7-2	-	TRBJ1-1	-	CASRPDVTRGTEAFF	TGTGCCAGCAGACCTGACGTAACCCGGGGCACTGAAGCTTTCTTT
TRBV5-4	TRBD2	TRBJ2-3	-	CASSLVAGGFTDTQYF	TGTGCCAGCAGCTTGGTAGCGGGAGGCTTCACAGATACGCAGTATTTT
TRBV19	TRBD1	TRBJ1-3	-	CASSIRGTGKNTIYF	TGTGCCAGTAGTATCCGGGGGACAGGGAAAAACACCATATATTTT
TRBV18	-	TRBJ1-1	-	CASSPLVNTEAFF	TGTGCCAGCTCACCACTCGTTAACACTGAAGCTTTCTTT
TRBV2	-	TRBJ2-7	-	CASKGDRSYEQYF	TGTGCCAGCAAGGGAGACAGAAGCTACGAGCAGTACTTC
TRBV4-1	TRBD1	TRBJ1-2	-	CASSYLIVGQGGSYGYTF	TGCGCCAGCAGCTACCTTATCGTTGGGCAGGGGGGGTCCTATGGCTACACCTTC
TRBV5-1	-	TRBJ1-1	-	CASSPGRQVWDTEAFF	TGCGCCAGCAGCCCGGGTCGACAGGTTTGGGACACTGAAGCTTTCTTT
TRBV27	-	TRBJ1-4	once	CASSFGREKKLFF	TGTGCCAGCAGTTTCGGGCGAGAGAAAAAACTGTTTTTT
TRBV5-4	-	TRBJ2-7	-	CASSLVETYEQYF	TGTGCCAGCAGCTTGGTAGAGACCTACGAGCAGTACTTC
TRBV3-1/TRBV3-2	-	TRBJ2-3	-	CASSQDLLGTDTQYF	TGTGCCAGCAGCCAAGATCTCCTAGGCACAGATACGCAGTATTTT
TRBV11-3	-	TRBJ2-3	-	CASSDRTGTDTQYF	TGTGCCAGCAGTGACCGGACCGGCACAGATACGCAGTATTTT
TRBV11-3	-	TRBJ2-1	-	CASSLLPDSNEQFF	TGTGCCAGCAGCCTACTCCCGGACAGCAATGAGCAGTTCTTC
TRBV7-2	-	TRBJ1-5	once	CASSLAGSSPFINQPQHF	TGTGCCAGCAGCTTAGCCGGCAGCTCCCCTTTTATCAATCAGCCCCAGCATTTT
TRBV11-2	TRBD1	TRBJ1-2	-	CASSLGGGQNYGYTF	TGTGCCAGCAGCTTAGGGGGGGGACAGAACTATGGCTACACCTTC
TRBV5-1	TRBD1	TRBJ2-5	-	CASSLQGDRGETQYF	TGCGCCAGCAGCTTGCAGGGGGACAGGGGAGAGACCCAGTACTTC
TRBV27	-	TRBJ2-1	once	CASSLGRNNEQFF	TGTGCCAGCAGTTTGGGCAGAAACAATGAGCAGTTCTTC
TRBV4-3	TRBD1	TRBJ1-1	-	CASSQEDRGNTEAFF	TGCGCCAGCAGCCAAGAGGACAGGGGAAACACTGAAGCTTTCTTT
TRBV3-1/TRBV3-2	TRBD2	TRBJ2-1	-	CASRASGTYNEQFF	TGTGCCAGCAGGGCTAGCGGGACTTACAATGAGCAGTTCTTC
TRBV30	-	TRBJ1-2	-	CAWTPANGGLKGYTF	TGTGCCTGGACCCCAGCGAATGGGGGGCTAAAGGGCTACACCTTC
TRBV11-1	-	TRBJ2-1	-	CASSLAGSSYNEQFF	TGTGCCAGCAGCTTAGCGGGAAGCTCCTACAATGAGCAGTTCTTC
TRBV10-3	-	TRBJ2-1	once	CAICPGTQTNEQFF	TGTGCCATCTGTCCCGGGACTCAGACGAATGAGCAGTTCTTC
TRBV6-2/TRBV6-3	-	TRBJ2-1	-	CASSSTLKNEQFF	TGTGCCAGCAGTTCCACATTGAAGAATGAGCAGTTCTTC
TRBV11-3	TRBD2	TRBJ2-7	-	CASSFFFTAGVYEQYF	TGTGCCAGCAGCTTCTTCTTTACAGCGGGAGTATATGAGCAGTACTTC
TRBV24-1	-	TRBJ2-1	-	CATSDFNEQFF	TGTGCCACCAGTGATTTCAATGAGCAGTTCTTC
TRBV5-1	-	TRBJ2-1	once	CASSRQGGSYNEQFF	TGCGCCAGCAGCCGTCAGGGTGGGTCCTACAATGAGCAGTTCTTC
TRBV19	-	TRBJ1-2	-	CASSSFGQNYGYTF	TGTGCCAGTAGTTCCTTCGGACAGAACTATGGCTACACCTTC
TRBV30	-	TRBJ1-2	-	CAWTRSSDGYTF	TGTGCCTGGACAAGGAGCTCCGATGGCTACACCTTC
TRBV4-1	-	TRBJ2-7	-	CASSQDGGPYEQYF	TGCGCCAGCAGCCAAGATGGGGGGCCCTACGAGCAGTACTTC
TRBV7-7	TRBD2	TRBJ2-1	-	CASSLGLASNNEQFF	TGTGCCAGCAGCTTAGGACTAGCTTCGAACAATGAGCAGTTCTTC
TRBV19	-	TRBJ1-5	-	CASSIDRGGTSNQPQHF	TGTGCCAGTAGTATAGATCGCGGGGGCACTAGCAATCAGCCCCAGCATTTT
TRBV7-2	TRBD2	TRBJ2-1	-	CASSSRRAGLAGGYNEQFF	TGTGCCAGCAGCTCAAGGCGGGCAGGACTAGCGGGAGGGTACAATGAGCAGTTCTTC
TRBV11-2	-	TRBJ2-6	-	CASSLAGAGANVLTF	TGTGCCAGCAGCTTAGCAGGGGCTGGGGCCAACGTCCTGACTTTC
TRBV9	-	TRBJ2-3	-	CASSLLGGADTQYF	TGTGCCAGCAGTCTACTTGGTGGTGCAGATACGCAGTATTTT
TRBV4-2	TRBD2	TRBJ2-1	once	CASSPAQAGSYNEQFF	TGTGCCAGCAGCCCCGCCCAAGCGGGAAGTTACAATGAGCAGTTCTTC
TRBV27	-	TRBJ2-7	-	CASSFSRGYEQYF	TGTGCCAGCAGTTTCTCTCGGGGCTACGAGCAGTACTTC
TRBV19	TRBD1	TRBJ2-5	once	CASSNRQGVRETQYF	TGTGCCAGTAGTAACCGACAGGGGGTCCGAGAGACCCAGTACTTC
TRBV5-1	TRBD1	TRBJ1-6	-	CASSVRGAYNSPLHF	TGCGCCAGCAGCGTCAGGGGGGCCTATAATTCACCCCTCCACTTT
TRBV19	-	TRBJ2-1	-	CASANQGGSYNEQFF	TGTGCCAGTGCGAATCAAGGGGGCTCCTACAATGAGCAGTTCTTC
TRBV6-1	-	TRBJ2-7	-	CASSEREQYF	TGTGCCAGCAGTGAACGAGAGCAGTACTTC
TRBV5-1	TRBD1	TRBJ2-3	-	CASSLGGQGRTDTQYF	TGCGCCAGCAGCTTGGGTGGACAGGGGAGGACAGATACGCAGTATTTT
TRBV14	TRBD1	TRBJ2-2	-	CASSQGQGTGELFF	TGTGCCAGCAGCCAGGGACAGGGGACCGGGGAGCTGTTTTTT
TRBV11-3	TRBD1	TRBJ2-1	few	CASSHRQGQGQFF	TGTGCCAGCAGTCATCGACAGGGACAAGGGCAGTTCTTC
TRBV24-1	-	TRBJ1-2	-	CATSDARNPVNYGYTF	TGTGCCACCAGTGACGCCCGAAATCCGGTGAACTATGGCTACACCTTC
TRBV5-8	-	TRBJ1-2	-	CASSLDGTPSPYGYTF	TGTGCCAGCAGCTTGGACGGGACACCAAGCCCATATGGCTACACCTTC
TRBV6-1	-	TRBJ1-4	-	CASSGPTANEKLFF	TGTGCCAGCAGTGGCCCGACAGCTAATGAAAAACTGTTTTTT
TRBV7-6	-	TRBJ2-7	-	CASSPGGTSWLAEQYF	TGTGCCAGCAGCCCAGGGGGGACCTCCTGGCTAGCCGAGCAGTACTTC